The present entry profiles one T cell receptor beta chain with its context. Data came from immunoSEQ multiplex PCR; TCRdb stores just in-frame clones and leaves some out. Among some 180,000 clones, less than 85% were seen once, and the ten largest hold roughly 12%. The sample is drawn from a study of blood T cell repertoires in COVID-19. Study context: Sources were T cells, B-cell-depleted T cells, or PBMCs; the material itself was cDNA or gDNA.

The CDR3 extends over 17 amino acids. The V gene's germline CDR1 is SGHNT and CDR2 YENEEA. V trimming: 1 base; J trimming: 3 bases; junction bases outside the gene matches: 3. The specimen sequenced was peripheral blood. The TCR was taken from a man aged 45-60 years who had recovered from COVID-19. This chain links TRBV11-3 with TRBJ2-1; 13 nucleotides match TRBD2. The CDR3: CASSLGTSGRLYNEQFF. CDR3 bases: TGTGCCAGCAGCTTAGGGACTAGCGGGAGACTCTACAATGAGCAGTTCTTC.